The following is a T cell receptor beta chain sequence with its context. This entry comes from a study of blood T cells in healthy people across ages. A J-beta primer mix and a sample-barcoded 5' primer were used in a second PCR of about 7 to 12 cycles. TCRdb analysed the 5' RACE reads with MiXCR anew, one entry per CDR3 protein. This sample has some 1.4 million distinct CDR3 sequences, with approximately 38% found just once. Germline lookup yields CDR1 MNHNS and CDR2 SASEGT. The junction had 7 bases not matched to a gene; V was cut back by 4 bases and J by 3 bases. The CDR3 contains 15 residues. The specimen sequenced was blood. The rearrangement joins TRBV6-1 to TRBJ2-3; 7 bases agree with TRBD1. The sequence was obtained from a woman between 18 and 29 years old in good health. The CDR3 sequence: CASSGRDRPTDTQYF. CDR3 in DNA: TGTGCCAGCAGTGGACGGGACAGACCGACAGATACGCAGTATTTT.